A single sample gave rise to the 26 T cell receptor beta chains below, sequenced in a study of cytomegalovirus exposure and HLA in healthy donors. The PCR contained 60 Vbeta and 13 Jbeta primers. TCRdb's table, derived via immunoSEQ multiplex PCR, lists solely in-frame clones and lacks some. The sample lists about 69,000 clones, 68% occurring once. The sequencing input was PBMCs. Receptor source: a woman aged 25 to 45 in good health and CMV-seronegative.

This clone occurred a few times. The CDR3 DNA sequence: TGTGCCAGCAGTGAAGCGAATTTGGGACAGGGGACTGAAGCTTTCTTT. Amino acid sequence: CASSEANLGQGTEAFF. The rearrangement joins TRBV2 to TRBJ1-1, with 10 bases identical to TRBD1. This CDR3 has 16 amino acids. V dropped 0 bases and J dropped 5; count of bases not matched to a gene: 6. Germline CDR1 reads SNHLY; CDR2 reads FYNNEI. Looking up the rest from reference TRBV2 and TRBJ1-1 gives the full variable domain: EPEVTQTPSHQVTQMGQEVILRCVPISNHLYFYWYRQILGQKVEFLVSFYNNEISEKSEIFDDQFSVERPDGSNFTLKIRSTKLEDSAMYFCASSEANLGQGTEAFFGQGTRLTVV.

The V gene is TRBV9, the J gene TRBJ1-3; D not certain. The germline CDR1 and CDR2 sequences are SGDLS and YYNGEE. This CDR3 has 15 amino acids. Trimming removed 3 bases from V and 0 bases from J, with 10 bases in between. The CDR3 region is CASSASGYSGNTIYF. Written as DNA, the CDR3 is TGTGCCAGCAGCGCCTCAGGCTACTCTGGAAACACCATATATTTT.

This chain links TRBV7-8 with TRBJ2-1; D gene ambiguous. V lost 5 bases to trimming and J lost 6 bases, with 14 bases between them. From germline, CDR1 is SGHVS and CDR2 FQNEAQ. This CDR3 region has 14 residues. CDR3 nucleotide sequence: TGTGCCAGCAGCCAGAACAATCTAGGCAATGAGCAGTTCTTC. This sequence encodes CASSQNNLGNEQFF.

This clone was observed once. The genes are TRBV7-6 and TRBJ2-7, with D possibly TRBD1 on 5 matching bases. V was clipped by 3 bases and J by 1 base, with 10 bases between them. CDR3 length: 14 residues. Germline V gives CDR1 SGHVS, CDR2 FNYEAQ. Here the CDR3 reads CASSFLAGSYEQYF. CDR3 nucleotides: TGTGCCAGCAGCTTTCTGGCAGGGTCCTACGAGCAGTACTTC. Looking up the rest from reference TRBV7-6 and TRBJ2-7 gives the full variable domain: GAGVSQSPRYKVTKRGQDVALRCDPISGHVSLYWYRQALGQGPEFLTYFNYEAQQDKSGLPNDRFSAERPEGSISTLTIQRTEQRDSAMYRCASSFLAGSYEQYFGPGTRLTVT.

This clone was seen a handful of times. This sequence joins TRBV15 and TRBJ2-7; 7 positions agree with TRBD2. The germline CDR1 and CDR2 sequences are LNHNV and YYDKDF (reference sequence). The CDR3 extends over 16 amino acids. J lost 4 bases, V lost 0 bases, and 9 bases had no gene match. CDR3 loop: CATSRDEGAGGYEQYF. CDR3 nucleotide sequence: TGTGCCACCAGCAGAGATGAAGGGGCCGGGGGGTACGAGCAGTACTTC.

J is TRBJ1-1 and V is TRBV28; 9 bases fit TRBD1. Germline CDR1 reads MDHEN; CDR2 reads SYDVKM. CDR3 size: 14 residues. V shed 1 base, J shed 7 bases, and the junction held 4 bases outside the gene matches. The DNA for the CDR3 is TGTGCCAGCAGTTTATTAGGGACAGGGTATGAAGCTTTCTTT. The encoded protein is CASSLLGTGYEAFF.

V gene TRBV25-1 combines with J gene TRBJ1-2, with 7 nucleotides matching TRBD1. This CDR3 comprises 15 residues. The V gene end was trimmed by 3 bases and the J gene end by 3 bases; junction bases not matched to a gene: 7. Germline V gene sequence: CDR1 MGHDK, CDR2 SYGVNS. CDR3 DNA sequence: TGTGCCAGCAGTGATCCACGACAGGGTGACTATGGCTACACCTTC. This sequence encodes CASSDPRQGDYGYTF.

The chain joins TRBV5-1 to TRBJ2-5, with D unclear. V lost 5 bases and J 1 base, leaving 9 bases between the germline ends. The CDR3 runs 13 residues. Germline lookup yields CDR1 SGHRS and CDR2 YFSETQ. CDR3 DNA: TGCGCCAGCAGATCGGGTATCCAAGAGACCCAGTACTTC. It encodes CASRSGIQETQYF.

The chain uses TRBV28 and TRBJ1-1; D is possibly TRBD1 (6 bases). Germline assignment: CDR1 MDHEN and CDR2 SYDVKM. V was shortened by 3 bases and J by 4 bases, with 15 bases between the two germline ends. The length of the CDR3 is 15 residues. Here the CDR3 DNA reads TGTGCCAGCAGTTTGGGGGGGCAACTTGGCACTGAAGCTTTCTTT. It yields the protein CASSLGGQLGTEAFF.

The chain links TRBV5-4 to TRBJ1-4; TRBD1 aligns across 9 bases. Germline V CDR1 and CDR2: SGHNT, YYREEE (reference sequence). The CDR3 loop spans 16 amino acids. V lost 4 bases, J lost 4 bases, and 8 bases stayed unmatched. CDR3 sequence: CASSAYRGPSNEKLFF. CDR3 in DNA: TGTGCCAGCAGCGCATACAGGGGGCCGAGTAATGAAAAACTGTTTTTT.

V usage is TRBV29-1 and J usage is TRBJ2-3; TRBD1 matches at 7 bases. The CDR3 has 15 residues. The junction had 10 bases not matched to a gene; V was cut back by 7 bases and J by 0 bases. Germline CDR1 and CDR2: SQVTM and ANQGSEA. The CDR3 DNA reads as TGCAGCGCCCAAGAGGGACAGATTAGCACAGATACGCAGTATTTT. The encoded protein is CSAQEGQISTDTQYF.

This chain uses TRBV28 with TRBJ1-4; 10 nucleotides align to TRBD1. J lost 8 bases, V lost 1 base, and 4 bases had no gene match. This CDR3 is built from 15 residues. Germline V CDR1 and CDR2: MDHEN, SYDVKM. The CDR3 sequence is CASSLLGTGDEKLFF. For the CDR3, the DNA is TGTGCCAGCAGTTTATTAGGGACAGGGGACGAAAAACTGTTTTTT.

The chain uses TRBV10-3 and TRBJ2-5, with 15 bases aligning to TRBD2. Losses at the gene ends were 7 bases for V and 5 bases for J; bases not matched to a gene: 11. There are 17 residues in the CDR3. Germline CDR1 is ENHRY and CDR2 is SYGVKD. CDR3 DNA: TGTGCCATCACCGACCCCGGGACTAGCGGGGGGCGGGAGACCCAGTACTTC. This codes for CAITDPGTSGGRETQYF.

This clone was picked up a small number of times. The chain carries TRBV28 and TRBJ2-3; the match to TRBD2 covers 9 bases. The germline CDR1 and CDR2 sequences are MDHEN and SYDVKM. J was trimmed by 4 bases and V by 6 bases; bases with no gene match: 17. The CDR3 extends over 18 amino acids. This CDR3 reads CASSHPAGGRGGPDTQYF. DNA of the CDR3: TGTGCCAGCAGCCACCCTGCGGGGGGGCGAGGGGGCCCAGATACGCAGTATTTT.

This rearrangement joins TRBV5-1 to TRBJ1-2, with D possibly being TRBD1 (5 bases). Trimming took off 0 bases at V and 8 bases at J, with 14 bases between the two ends. Germline loops: CDR1 SGHRS, CDR2 YFSETQ. This CDR3 contains 14 residues. The CDR3 bases are TGCGCCAGCAGCTTGGCGGTGCAGGGCAGCGGCTACACCTTC. Its translation is CASSLAVQGSGYTF. The full variable domain, completed using reference TRBV5-1 and TRBJ1-2, is KAGVTQTPRYLIKTRGQQVTLSCSPISGHRSVSWYQQTPGQGLQFLFEYFSETQRNKGNFPGRFSGRQFSNSRSEMNVSTLELGDSALYLCASSLAVQGSGYTFGSGTRLTVV.

A remark on this clone: The CDR3 does not end in the conserved phenylalanine or tryptophan, so this is likely a read error. The CDR3 loop is CASSQVRGTLGNQPQHV. For the CDR3, the DNA is TGCGCCAGCAGCCAAGTGAGGGGGACCCTAGGCAATCAGCCCCAGCATGTT. The rearrangement joins TRBV4-1 to TRBJ1-5; D perhaps matches TRBD1 (6 bases). The V gene's germline CDR1 is MGHRA and CDR2 YSYEKL. The CDR3 consists of 17 residues. V lost 1 base and J lost 2, with 15 bases in between.

The chain carries TRBV20-1 and TRBJ2-5, with D uncertain. This CDR3 is built from 10 residues. Germline lookup yields CDR1 DFQATT and CDR2 SNEGSKA (reference sequence). Trimming stripped 5 bases from V and 5 bases from J, with 6 bases between. In nucleotides, the CDR3 is TGCAGTGCTGCCAGGGAGACCCAGTACTTC. Translation gives CSAARETQYF.

The rearrangement uses TRBV6-4 and TRBJ1-6, with TRBD1 matching 7 bases. Germline trimming cut 8 bases from V and 5 bases from J; bases unmatched to any gene: 9. Germline CDR1 reads MRHNA; CDR2 reads SNTAGT. The CDR3 is 15 residues long. CDR3 amino acids: CASRIEQGNNSPLHF. In DNA, the CDR3 is TGTGCCAGCCGTATAGAACAGGGGAATAATTCACCCCTCCACTTT.

The V and J genes are TRBV11-2 and TRBJ1-2; TRBD1 is a possible D gene (6 bases). The germline V and J ends were trimmed by 5 bases and 8 bases, with 27 bases remaining between them. The germline CDR1 and CDR2 sequences are SGHAT and FQNNGV. The CDR3 runs 17 residues. The CDR3 nucleotides are TGTGCCAGCAGCCACGTCCGCTCCGGACAGATTTATGGAGGCTACACCTTC. It specifies CASSHVRSGQIYGGYTF. The variable domain in full, completed from reference TRBV11-2 and TRBJ1-2, reads EAGVAQSPRYKIIEKRQSVAFWCNPISGHATLYWYQQILGQGPKLLIQFQNNGVVDDSQLPKDRFSAERLKGVDSTLKIQPAKLEDSAVYLCASSHVRSGQIYGGYTFGSGTRLTVV.

The rearrangement links TRBV4-2 to TRBJ2-5; D perhaps matches TRBD1 (5 bases). The CDR3 is made up of 14 amino acids. The germline V and J ends were trimmed by 0 bases and 4 bases, with 9 bases remaining between them. Germline values: CDR1 LGHNA, CDR2 YNFKEQ. CDR3 nucleotide sequence: TGTGCCAGCAGCCAAGATATAAGGGGAGAGACCCAGTACTTC. Protein sequence: CASSQDIRGETQYF.

The rearrangement joins TRBV7-9 to TRBJ2-3; D may be TRBD2 (5 bases). Deletions cut 3 bases from V and 1 base from J, with 8 bases between. CDR1 is SEHNR and CDR2 is FQNEAQ in the germline V gene (reference sequence). The CDR3 is 14 residues long. The CDR3 region has the DNA TGTGCCAGCAGCTTGCTCGGGGGCACAGATACGCAGTATTTT. Translating it yields CASSLLGGTDTQYF.

This clone qualifies as medium-sized. The CDR3, as DNA: TGTGCCAGCAGCGCAGCACAGGGAAGTTACACTGAAGCTTTCTTT. It translates to CASSAAQGSYTEAFF. The chain recombines TRBV5-6 with TRBJ1-1; D is possibly TRBD1 (6 bases). The CDR3 totals 15 residues. Trimming stripped 4 bases from V and 3 bases from J, with 16 bases between. Germline CDR1 and CDR2: SGHDT and YYEEEE.

The chain carries TRBV4-2 and TRBJ1-1, with 11 bases fitting TRBD1. V lost 7 bases, J lost 4 bases, and 8 bases stayed unmatched. Germline V gene data show CDR1 as LGHNA and CDR2 as YNFKEQ. The CDR3 covers 15 residues. The CDR3 here is CASKGTGGLVTEAFF. The CDR3 region has the DNA TGTGCCAGCAAGGGGACAGGGGGTTTGGTCACTGAAGCTTTCTTT.

This chain links TRBV30 with TRBJ1-1; TRBD1 aligns across 7 bases. CDR3 length: 13 residues. Germline V gene sequence: CDR1 GTSNPN, CDR2 SVGIG (reference sequence). Germline trimming cut 5 bases from V and 6 bases from J; bases unmatched to any gene: 9. CDR3 sequence (DNA): TGTGCCTGGCTAAGCCAGGGGGTTTCTGAAGCTTTCTTT. Amino acid sequence: CAWLSQGVSEAFF.

J is TRBJ2-1 and V is TRBV18, with 7 bases identical to TRBD1. Germline V gene data show CDR1 as KGHSH and CDR2 as LQKENI. The CDR3 consists of 20 residues. J was trimmed by 0 bases and V by 3 bases; bases with no gene match: 17. The CDR3 sequence: CASSPRNFFERQGSYNEQFF. In DNA, the CDR3 is TGTGCCAGCTCACCCAGAAATTTTTTCGAAAGACAGGGCTCCTACAATGAGCAGTTCTTC.

CDR3 protein: CASSLGGTYTGELFF. In DNA form, the CDR3 reads TGTGCCAGCAGCTTAGGGGGCACCTACACCGGGGAGCTGTTTTTT. The chain carries TRBV7-6 and TRBJ2-2; D may be TRBD1 (5 bases). The CDR3 length is 15 residues. CDR1 and CDR2 (germline): SGHVS, FNYEAQ. Trimming took off 1 base at V and 3 bases at J, with 9 bases between the two ends.